The clone carrying this T cell receptor (beta chain) was picked up a small number of times. Its antigen is still unknown. The CDR3 covers 14 residues. Germline V gene data show CDR1 as SGHRS and CDR2 as YFSETQ. The V end lost 4 bases, the J end lost 1 base, and 11 bases lay between the germline ends. The entry originates in a study of STAT5B mutations in CD4+ large granular lymphocyte leukemia. Study-wide findings and caveats: 8/27 top patient clones versus 2/35 control clones were TRBV06-family. CD4-sorted patient repertoires seemed more clonal than healthy CD4+ repertoires. Main leukemic clonotypes were patient-specific, but 25% appeared at low frequency elsewhere.

As handled by the study authors: Productive clonotypes were detectable down to 2.59 x 10-5 frequency. Assay: immunoSEQ multiplex PCR; the TCRdb copy retains only in-frame clones and omits some. D and trimming come from the DNA, and the V and J calls and clone size come from that table. The sample comprises tens of thousands of clones, approximately 70% of which are singletons, and 1.5% to 2% rests with the top ten. The sample comprised CD4+ T cells from blood buffy coats. This sequence joins TRBV5-1 and TRBJ1-1; D call uncertain. The TCR sequence derives from a human donor in good health. CDR3 bases: TGCGCCAGCAGCCTCTTCGGAGGGAACACTGAAGCTTTCTTT. Its protein product is CASSLFGGNTEAFF.